In its sample, the clone carrying this T cell receptor (beta chain) was seen a few times. Germline V gives CDR1 KGHSH, CDR2 LQKENI. The CDR3 is 15 residues long. Trimming took 3 bases from V and 1 from J, leaving 12 bases between them. The data belong to a study of blood T cell repertoires in COVID-19. Generated by immunoSEQ multiplex PCR, the TCRdb table keeps only in-frame clones and is missing some. The sample carries some 99,000 clones, around 90% recorded once. Sequenced material: peripheral blood. The receptor was derived from a man aged 70-80 years with acute or convalescent COVID-19. The V call is TRBV18, the J call TRBJ1-1; maybe TRBD1 (6 bases). CDR3 protein: CASSPPGTKNTEAFF. CDR3 nucleotide sequence: TGTGCCAGCTCACCGCCCGGGACAAAGAACACTGAAGCTTTCTTT.